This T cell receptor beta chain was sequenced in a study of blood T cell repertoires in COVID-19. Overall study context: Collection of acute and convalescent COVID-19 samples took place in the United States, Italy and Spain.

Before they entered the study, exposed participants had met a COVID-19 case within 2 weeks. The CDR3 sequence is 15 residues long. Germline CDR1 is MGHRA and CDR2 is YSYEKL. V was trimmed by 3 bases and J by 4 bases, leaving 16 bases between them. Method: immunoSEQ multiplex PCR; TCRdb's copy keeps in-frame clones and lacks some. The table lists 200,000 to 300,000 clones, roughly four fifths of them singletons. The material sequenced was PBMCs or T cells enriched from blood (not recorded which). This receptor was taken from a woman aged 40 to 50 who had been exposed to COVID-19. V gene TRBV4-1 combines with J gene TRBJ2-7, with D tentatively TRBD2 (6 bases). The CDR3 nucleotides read TGCGCCAGCAGCCAGAATAGAAACCGGGGGTACGAGCAGTACTTC. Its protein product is CASSQNRNRGYEQYF.